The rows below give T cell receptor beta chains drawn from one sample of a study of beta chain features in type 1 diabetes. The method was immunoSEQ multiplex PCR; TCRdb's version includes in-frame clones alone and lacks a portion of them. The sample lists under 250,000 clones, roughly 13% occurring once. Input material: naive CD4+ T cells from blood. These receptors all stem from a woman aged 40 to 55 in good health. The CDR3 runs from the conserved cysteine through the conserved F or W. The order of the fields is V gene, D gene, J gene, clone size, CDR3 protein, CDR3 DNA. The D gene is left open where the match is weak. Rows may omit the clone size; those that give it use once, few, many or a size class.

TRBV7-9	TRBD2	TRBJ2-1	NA	CASSLVAGGPSEQFF	TGTGCCAGCAGCTTGGTAGCGGGGGGGCCGAGTGAGCAGTTCTTC
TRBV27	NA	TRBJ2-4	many	CASSWTEKNIQYF	TGTGCCAGCAGTTGGACAGAGAAAAACATTCAGTACTTC
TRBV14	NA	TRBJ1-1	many	CASSQDLSGTEAFF	TGTGCCAGCAGCCAAGATCTCTCGGGCACTGAAGCTTTCTTT
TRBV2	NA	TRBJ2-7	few	CASSVLAGQPYEQYF	TGTGCCAGCAGTGTTCTGGCAGGGCAACCTTACGAGCAGTACTTC
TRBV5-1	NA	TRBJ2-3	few	CASLLTGTHTDTQYF	TGCGCCAGCCTCCTCACGGGGACTCACACAGATACGCAGTATTTT
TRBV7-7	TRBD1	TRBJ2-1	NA	CASSRTGSKYNEQFF	TGTGCCAGCAGCCGGACAGGGTCCAAATACAATGAGCAGTTCTTC
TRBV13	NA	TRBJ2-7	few	CASSLRRNEQYF	TGTGCCAGCAGCTTAAGGAGGAACGAGCAGTACTTC
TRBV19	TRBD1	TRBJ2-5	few	CASSGDRGVSQTQYF	TGTGCCAGCTCCGGGGACAGGGGTGTATCTCAGACCCAGTACTTC
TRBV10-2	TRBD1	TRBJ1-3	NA	CASSLPGQGSGNTIYF	TGCGCCAGCAGTCTCCCGGGACAGGGTTCTGGAAACACCATATATTTT
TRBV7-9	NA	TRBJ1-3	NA	CASSLGRSGDRAGNTIYF	TGTGCCAGCAGCTTAGGGAGGAGTGGAGATCGGGCCGGAAACACCATATATTTT
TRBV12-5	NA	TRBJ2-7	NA	CASGSNYEQYF	TGTGCTAGTGGTTCAAATTACGAGCAGTACTTC
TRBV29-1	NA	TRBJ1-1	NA	CSVAWGGLNTEAFF	TGCAGCGTTGCCTGGGGGGGTTTGAACACTGAAGCTTTCTTT
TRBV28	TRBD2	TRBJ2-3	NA	CASRSGGSTDTQYF	TGTGCCAGCAGAAGCGGGGGTAGCACAGATACGCAGTATTTT
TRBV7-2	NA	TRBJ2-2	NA	CASSLRGELFF	TGTGCCAGCAGCTTGAGGGGGGAGCTGTTTTTT
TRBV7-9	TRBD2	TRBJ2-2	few	CASSFPSGATGELFF	TGTGCCAGCAGCTTTCCTAGCGGGGCCACCGGGGAGCTGTTTTTT
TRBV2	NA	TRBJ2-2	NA	CASGSGANTGELFF	TGTGCCAGCGGTAGCGGCGCGAACACCGGGGAGCTGTTTTTT
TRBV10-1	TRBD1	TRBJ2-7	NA	CASSQDRERGYEQYF	TGCGCCAGCAGCCAAGACAGGGAAAGGGGCTACGAGCAGTACTTC
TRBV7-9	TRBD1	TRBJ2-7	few	CASSLDPTGDRVF	TGTGCCAGCAGCTTAGATCCCACCGGCGACAGGGTTTTC
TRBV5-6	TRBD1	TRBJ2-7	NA	CASKWLATGGNYEQYF	TGTGCCAGCAAATGGCTGGCGACAGGGGGCAACTACGAGCAGTACTTC
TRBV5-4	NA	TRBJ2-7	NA	CASSLSLSSYEQYF	TGTGCCAGCAGCTTAAGCTTGAGCTCCTACGAGCAGTACTTC
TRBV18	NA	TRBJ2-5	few	CASSPRGEETQYF	TGTGCCAGCTCACCCAGGGGGGAAGAGACCCAGTACTTC
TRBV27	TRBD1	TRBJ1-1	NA	CASSFRGVREGEGMNTEAFF	TGTGCCAGCAGTTTCAGGGGGGTGCGGGAAGGGGAAGGGATGAACACTGAAGCTTTCTTT
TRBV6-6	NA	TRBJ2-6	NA	CASRRTVSGANVLTF	TGTGCCAGCAGGAGGACAGTCTCTGGGGCCAACGTCCTGACTTTC
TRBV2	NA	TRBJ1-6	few	CASIREGGSSYNSPLHF	TGTGCCAGCATCCGGGAGGGGGGCAGCTCCTATAATTCACCCCTCCACTTT
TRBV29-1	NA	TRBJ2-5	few	CSVEGQVQETQYF	TGCAGCGTTGAAGGGCAGGTCCAAGAGACCCAGTACTTC
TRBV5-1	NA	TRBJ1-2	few	CASRTDSSYGYTF	TGCGCCAGCAGAACGGACAGCTCTTATGGCTACACCTTC
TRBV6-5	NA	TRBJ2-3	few	CASSYSDRDTQYF	TGTGCCAGCAGTTACTCCGACAGAGATACGCAGTATTTT
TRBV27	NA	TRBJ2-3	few	CASSLLLGDTDTQYF	TGTGCCAGCAGTTTACTTCTAGGCGACACAGATACGCAGTATTTT
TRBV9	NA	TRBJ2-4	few	CASSPSMTDVAKNIQYF	TGTGCCAGCAGCCCCTCAATGACAGACGTAGCCAAAAACATTCAGTACTTC
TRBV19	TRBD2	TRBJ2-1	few	CASRLAGLNEQFF	TGTGCCAGTAGACTAGCGGGGCTCAATGAGCAGTTCTTC
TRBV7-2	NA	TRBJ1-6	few	CASSLEGPYNSPLHF	TGTGCCAGCAGCTTAGAGGGGCCCTATAATTCACCCCTCCACTTT
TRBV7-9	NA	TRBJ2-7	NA	CASSLVQYEQYF	TGTGCCAGCAGCTTAGTACAGTACGAGCAGTACTTC
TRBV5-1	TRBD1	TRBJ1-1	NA	CASRKTGTEAFF	TGCGCCAGCCGAAAGACAGGGACTGAAGCTTTCTTT
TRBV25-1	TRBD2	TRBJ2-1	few	CASSEWVGLAGGNEQFF	TGTGCCAGCAGTGAATGGGTCGGACTAGCGGGGGGGAATGAGCAGTTCTTC
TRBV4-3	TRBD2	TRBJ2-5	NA	CASSQELAGGRWVTQYF	TGCGCCAGCAGCCAAGAGCTAGCGGGGGGCCGATGGGTGACCCAGTACTTC
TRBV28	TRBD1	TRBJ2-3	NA	CASWTGPGLQAGTDTQYF	TGTGCCAGCTGGACAGGGCCAGGACTACAGGCGGGCACAGATACGCAGTATTTT
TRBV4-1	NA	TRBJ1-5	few	CASSQAGFGQYSNQPQHF	TGCGCCAGCAGCCAAGCGGGGTTCGGACAGTACAGCAATCAGCCCCAGCATTTT
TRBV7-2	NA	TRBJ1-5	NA	CASSSDRGDTQHF	TGTGCCAGCAGCTCGGATAGGGGCGATACCCAGCATTTT
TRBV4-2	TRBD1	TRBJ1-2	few	CASSQDRSGQGGGYTF	TGTGCCAGCAGCCAAGATAGGTCGGGACAGGGCGGCGGCTACACCTTC
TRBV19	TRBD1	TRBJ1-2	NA	CASSTRDRGNYGYTF	TGTGCCAGTAGTACCCGGGACAGGGGTAACTATGGCTACACCTTC
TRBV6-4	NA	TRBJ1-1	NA	CASSARVGTEAFF	TGTGCCAGCAGTGCGCGGGTCGGGACTGAAGCTTTCTTT
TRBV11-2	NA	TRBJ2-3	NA	CASSLRGGSGDTQYF	TGTGCCAGCAGCTTAAGAGGGGGTTCGGGAGATACGCAGTATTTT
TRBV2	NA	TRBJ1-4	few	CASSEQGLVNEKLFF	TGTGCCAGCAGTGAACAGGGCTTGGTTAATGAAAAACTGTTTTTT
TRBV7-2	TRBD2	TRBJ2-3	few	CASSSEAGMADTQYF	TGTGCCAGCAGTTCCGAAGCGGGAATGGCAGATACGCAGTATTTT
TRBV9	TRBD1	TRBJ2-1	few	CASSVAQGAWEQFF	TGTGCCAGCAGCGTAGCCCAGGGGGCATGGGAGCAGTTCTTC
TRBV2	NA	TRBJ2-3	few	CASSEAGDTDTQYF	TGTGCCAGCAGTGAAGCAGGGGACACAGATACGCAGTATTTT
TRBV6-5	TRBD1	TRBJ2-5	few	CASSPDRGQETQYF	TGTGCCAGCAGCCCTGACAGGGGTCAAGAGACCCAGTACTTC
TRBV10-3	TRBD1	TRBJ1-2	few	CAISPGQGAQYGYTF	TGTGCCATCTCCCCGGGACAGGGGGCACAATATGGCTACACCTTC
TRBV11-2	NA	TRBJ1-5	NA	CASSRQAQPQHF	TGTGCCAGCAGCCGCCAGGCTCAGCCCCAGCATTTT
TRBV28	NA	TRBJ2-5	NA	CASSLLTGLIRETQYF	TGTGCCAGCAGTTTACTCACAGGGTTAATCCGGGAGACCCAGTACTTC
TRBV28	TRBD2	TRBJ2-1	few	CASSLRGGKMADEQFF	TGTGCCAGCAGTTTACGGGGGGGCAAAATGGCGGATGAGCAGTTCTTC
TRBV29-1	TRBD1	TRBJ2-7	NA	CSGRQGNEQYF	TGCAGCGGACGACAGGGGAACGAGCAGTACTTC
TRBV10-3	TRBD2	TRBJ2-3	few	CAISETERGGSDTQYF	TGTGCCATCAGCGAAACCGAGCGGGGGGGCTCAGATACGCAGTATTTT
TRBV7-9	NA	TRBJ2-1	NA	CASSLTTHDNEQFF	TGTGCCAGCAGCTTGACTACACACGACAATGAGCAGTTCTTC
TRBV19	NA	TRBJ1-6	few	CASSITGITASPLHF	TGTGCCAGTAGTATCACCGGGATAACGGCCTCACCCCTCCACTTT
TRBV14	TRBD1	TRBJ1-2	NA	CASSQDRAYGYTF	TGTGCCAGCAGCCAGGACAGGGCCTATGGCTACACCTTC
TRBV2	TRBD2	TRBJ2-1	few	CARRGTSGGAGDNEQFF	TGTGCCAGGAGAGGTACTAGCGGGGGGGCTGGGGACAATGAGCAGTTCTTC
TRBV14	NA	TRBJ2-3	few	CASSLRPLGTDTQYF	TGTGCCAGCAGCCTCCGTCCTCTTGGCACAGATACGCAGTATTTT